The clone carrying this TCR beta chain showed up many times. During its preparation, the TCRbeta library received unique molecular identifiers. A single record per CDR3 protein comes from TCRdb applying MiXCR to the PCR reads. The table lists 70,000 to 95,000 distinct CDR3 sequences, over 9% of them singletons, with 14% in the top ten. This specimen comes from a study of T-cell reconstitution after alpha-beta-depleted transplantation in children. The sample consisted of PBMCs from the stem cell graft donor, taken from the stem cell graft. This TCR was sampled from a human donor who donated a stem cell graft to a child with inherited bone marrow failure.

CDR3 protein: CSALGQDKGANYGYTF. In DNA, the CDR3 is TGCAGTGCCCTGGGACAGGACAAGGGGGCAAACTATGGCTACACCTTC. This chain uses TRBV20-1 with TRBJ1-2, with TRBD1 matching 8 bases. The CDR3 has 16 residues. V lost 6 bases and J lost 2; bases outside the gene matches: 14. CDR1 is DFQATT, CDR2 SNEGSKA, per germline (reference sequence).